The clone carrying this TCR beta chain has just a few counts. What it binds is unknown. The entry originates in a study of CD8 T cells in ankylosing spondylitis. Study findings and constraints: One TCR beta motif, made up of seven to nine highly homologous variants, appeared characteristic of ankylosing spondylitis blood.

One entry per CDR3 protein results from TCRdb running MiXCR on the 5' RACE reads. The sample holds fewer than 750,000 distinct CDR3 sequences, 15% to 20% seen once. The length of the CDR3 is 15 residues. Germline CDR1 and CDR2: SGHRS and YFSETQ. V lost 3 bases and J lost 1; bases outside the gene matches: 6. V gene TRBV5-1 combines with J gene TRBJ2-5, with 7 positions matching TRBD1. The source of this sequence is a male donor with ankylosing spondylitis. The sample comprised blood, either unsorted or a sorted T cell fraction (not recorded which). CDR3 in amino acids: CASSWTGVTQETQYF. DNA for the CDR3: TGCGCCAGCAGCTGGACAGGAGTAACCCAAGAGACCCAGTACTTC.